This TCR beta chain was captured by sequencing in a study of blood T cell repertoires in COVID-19 (TCRdb year 2020). Notes on the research overall: Samples covering the acute and convalescent phases of COVID-19 were provided by collaborators in the United States, Italy and Spain. Where HLA class I and class II types were available, the types were taken from metadata supplied by the sample provider, not from assay-based typing. The samples were drawn from two sources: the first 160 participants of the ongoing ImmuneRACE study, and over 950 subjects contributed by 6 global collaborators. The sample metadata nearly always contained a de-identified subject ID, COVID-19 status, age in years and sex. The repertoires were released in a freely available public database intended as a resource for research on the immune response to SARS-CoV-2. The material from the prospective study consisted of cDNA or gDNA derived from T cells, B-cell-depleted T cells, or PBMCs. Subjects who had been exposed to COVID-19, were actively infected with it, or had recovered from it provided the deeply sampled blood TCRbeta repertoires that made up the dataset. What the authors observed across the whole study: The quantity of clinical and demographic metadata differed by source and by participant and was supplied without curation.

Each collaborating institution followed its own protocols to collect whole blood in K2EDTA tubes. Collaborator samples were shipped for TCRbeta analysis as frozen whole blood, isolated PBMCs, or DNA extracted from either sample type. The immunoSEQ Assay, a bias-controlled multiplex PCR, was used to amplify TCRbeta CDR3 regions from genomic DNA. For the original study's pipeline: The number of nucleated cells in each sample was estimated by amplification of reference gene primers within the assay. Sequence reads were collapsed and filtered to measure the absolute abundance of every unique TCRbeta CDR3 rearrangement. For each sample, productive Simpson clonality was calculated as the square root of Simpson's diversity index across productive rearrangements. Sourced from immuneACCESS, this table was stored by TCRdb with only in-frame sequences that have V and J called. A share of the clones is absent; for the studies checked, an unresolved V gene accounts for under half, and the remainder has no known explanation. The D gene and trimming were derived from the DNA, and the V and J assignments and clone size from that table. This sample holds about 210,000 clones; 85% to 90% were observed only once. The top ten clonotypes cover approximately 1.5% of the sample.

V trim: 6 bases; J trim: 3 bases; unmatched bases: 5. The germline V gene yields MNHEY for CDR1 and SVGAGI for CDR2. From cysteine to phenylalanine, the CDR3 is 13 amino acids long. CDR3 DNA only is kept here, 39 bases in frame from base 1. Notes on this clone: Its antigen target is currently unknown. Base qualities were left out, and no much larger clone turns up one base away.

The specimen was peripheral blood. The receptor comes from a man aged 18 to 29 with active or convalescent COVID-19. The chain is assembled from TRBV6-5 and TRBJ2-7, and 7 bases in between align with TRBD2. The CDR3 region: CASRATSIYEQYF. The bases read TGTGCCAGCAGAGCGACTAGCATCTACGAGCAGTACTTC.